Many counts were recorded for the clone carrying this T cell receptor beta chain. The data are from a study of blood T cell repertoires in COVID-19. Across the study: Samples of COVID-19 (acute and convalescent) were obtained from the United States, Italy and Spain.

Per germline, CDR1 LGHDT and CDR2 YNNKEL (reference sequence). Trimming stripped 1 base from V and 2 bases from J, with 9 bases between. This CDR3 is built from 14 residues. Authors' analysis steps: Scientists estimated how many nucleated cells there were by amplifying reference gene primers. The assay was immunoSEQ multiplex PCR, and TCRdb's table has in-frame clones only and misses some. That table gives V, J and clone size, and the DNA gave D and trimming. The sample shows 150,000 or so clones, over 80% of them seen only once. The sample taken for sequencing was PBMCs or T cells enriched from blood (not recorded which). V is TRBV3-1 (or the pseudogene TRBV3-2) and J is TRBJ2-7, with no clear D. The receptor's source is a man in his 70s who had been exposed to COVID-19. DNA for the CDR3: TGTGCCAGCAGCCAAGCCCCGCAGACCTACGAGCAGTACTTC. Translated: CASSQAPQTYEQYF.